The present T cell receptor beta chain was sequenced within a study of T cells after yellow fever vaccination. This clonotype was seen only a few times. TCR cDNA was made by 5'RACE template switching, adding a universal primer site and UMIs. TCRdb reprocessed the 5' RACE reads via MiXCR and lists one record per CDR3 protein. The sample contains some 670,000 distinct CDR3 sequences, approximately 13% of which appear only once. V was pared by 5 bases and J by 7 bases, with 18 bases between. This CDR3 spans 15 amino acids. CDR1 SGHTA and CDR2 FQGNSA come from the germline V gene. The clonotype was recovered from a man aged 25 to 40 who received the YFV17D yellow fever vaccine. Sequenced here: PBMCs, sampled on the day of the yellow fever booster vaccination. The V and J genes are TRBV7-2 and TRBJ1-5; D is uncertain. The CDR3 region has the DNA TGTGCCAGCAGCCTTGCTTGGCTGGCGGGGCAGCCCCAGCATTTT. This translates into CASSLAWLAGQPQHF. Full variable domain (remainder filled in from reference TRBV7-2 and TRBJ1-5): GAGVSQSPSNKVTEKGKDVELRCDPISGHTALYWYRQSLGQGLEFLIYFQGNSAPDKSGLPSDRFSAERTGGSVSTLTIQRTQQEDSAVYLCASSLAWLAGQPQHFGDGTRLSIL.